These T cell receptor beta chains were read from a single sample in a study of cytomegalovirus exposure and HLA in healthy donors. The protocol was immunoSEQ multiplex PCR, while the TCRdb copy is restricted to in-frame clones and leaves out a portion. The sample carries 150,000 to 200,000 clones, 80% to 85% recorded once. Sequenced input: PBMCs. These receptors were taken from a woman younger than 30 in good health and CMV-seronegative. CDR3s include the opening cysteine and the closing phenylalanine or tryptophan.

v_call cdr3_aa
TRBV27 CASSPTPTRVGGETQYF
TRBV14 CASSLSGALEGDTQYF
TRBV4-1 CASSQASPGPQHF
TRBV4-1 CASSQEGLAGGNYNEQFF
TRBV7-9 CASSLGQTYNEQFF
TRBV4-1 CASSLYTENPTEAFF
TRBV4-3 CASSQDRQGTDTQYF
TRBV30 CAWVVGLEEGYEQYF
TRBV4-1 CASSQGQGYHQPQHF
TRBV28 CASIENLNEKLFF